This T cell receptor beta chain was profiled in a study of blood T cell repertoires in COVID-19. Study background: Spain, Italy and the United States supplied samples that represented acute and convalescent COVID-19. Sources were T cells, B-cell-depleted T cells, or PBMCs; the material itself was cDNA or gDNA.

The CDR3 totals 15 residues. From germline, CDR1 is MNHEY and CDR2 SMNVEV (reference sequence). The germline V and J ends were trimmed by 3 bases and 2 bases, with 11 bases remaining between them. As originally analysed: From reference gene primer amplification, estimates of nucleated cell counts were derived. Clones were read by immunoSEQ multiplex PCR, and TCRdb kept only the in-frame ones, dropping some. V and J calls plus clone size are reproduced from that table; the DNA served to infer D and trimming. The table has 180,000 or so clones, around 87% seen once; the top ten hold under 3%. Sequencing input: peripheral blood. This rearrangement joins TRBV27 to TRBJ1-5; a weak D match, TRBD1 (5 bases). The TCR originated in a woman aged 30 to 39 with active or convalescent COVID-19. The CDR3, as DNA: TGTGCCAGCAGTTTTAGAACGGGGGGCAATCAGCCCCAGCATTTT. Its protein product is CASSFRTGGNQPQHF.